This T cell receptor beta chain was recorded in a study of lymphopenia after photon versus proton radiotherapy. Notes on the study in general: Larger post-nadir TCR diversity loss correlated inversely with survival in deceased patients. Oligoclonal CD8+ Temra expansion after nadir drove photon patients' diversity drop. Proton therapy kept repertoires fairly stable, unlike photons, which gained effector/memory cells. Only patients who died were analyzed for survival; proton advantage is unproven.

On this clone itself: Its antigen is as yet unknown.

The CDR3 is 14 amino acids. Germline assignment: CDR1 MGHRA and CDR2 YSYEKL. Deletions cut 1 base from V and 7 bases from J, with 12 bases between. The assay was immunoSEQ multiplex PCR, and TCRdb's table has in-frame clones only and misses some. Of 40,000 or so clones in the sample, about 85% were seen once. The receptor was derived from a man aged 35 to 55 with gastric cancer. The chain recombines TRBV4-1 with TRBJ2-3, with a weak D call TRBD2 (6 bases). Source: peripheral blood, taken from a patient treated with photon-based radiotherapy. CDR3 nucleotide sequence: TGCGCCAGCAGCCAAGGGAGGGGTGAGAATACGCAGTATTTT. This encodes CASSQGRGENTQYF.